This TCR beta chain was identified in a study of blood T cell repertoires in COVID-19. Study in general: The samples span acute and convalescent COVID-19 from the United States, Italy and Spain. The analysed material was cDNA or gDNA that came from T cells, B-cell-depleted T cells, or PBMCs.

V was shortened by 0 bases and J by 0 bases, with 11 bases between the two germline ends. The CDR3 contains 16 residues. CDR1 SGHRS and CDR2 YFSETQ come from the germline V gene. One Seattle source followed patients from active infection through their disease course. Under the authors' procedure: Estimated nucleated cell counts came from reference gene primer amplification. This table comes from immunoSEQ multiplex PCR, and its TCRdb copy is limited to in-frame clones, with some not included. V and J calls and clone size come straight from that table; D and trimming were deduced from the DNA. The sample has roughly 460,000 clones, 85% to 90% seen once.

This TCR derives from a man between 18 and 29 years old with COVID-19, enrolled during active disease. The sequenced material came from peripheral blood. This rearrangement joins TRBV5-1 to TRBJ2-3; D remains unclear. The CDR3 nucleotides are TGCGCCAGCAGCTTGGCCGGCGGTGCTAGCACAGATACGCAGTATTTT. It translates to CASSLAGGASTDTQYF.